This T cell receptor (beta chain) was captured by sequencing in a study of CD8 T cells in ankylosing spondylitis. Study-level findings and limits: Seemingly distinctive of ankylosing spondylitis blood was a TCR beta motif formed by eight highly homologous variants.

TCRdb re-called the 5' RACE reads with MiXCR, one entry per CDR3 protein. The top ten clones hold about 15% of a sample with 160,000 or so distinct CDR3 sequences, roughly 10% of them seen once. This clonotype was recorded many times. Its antigen is still unknown. Trimming at V came to 4 bases and at J to 0 bases, leaving 5 bases not matched to a gene. The CDR3 sequence is 16 residues long. Germline loops: CDR1 SGHRS, CDR2 YFSETQ. The TCR originated in a female donor with ankylosing spondylitis or in good health (not recorded which). The sample comprised blood, either unsorted or a sorted T cell fraction (not recorded which). This chain connects TRBV5-1 to TRBJ1-3; 9 positions match TRBD1. The DNA of the CDR3 is TGCGCCAGCAGCGGGACAGGGCCCAGCTCTGGAAACACCATATATTTT. The encoded protein is CASSGTGPSSGNTIYF. The full variable domain, in which reference TRBV5-1 and TRBJ1-3 provide the parts outside the CDR3, is KAGVTQTPRYLIKTRGQQVTLSCSPISGHRSVSWYQQTPGQGLQFLFEYFSETQRNKGNFPGRFSGRQFSNSRSEMNVSTLELGDSALYLCASSGTGPSSGNTIYFGEGSWLTVV.